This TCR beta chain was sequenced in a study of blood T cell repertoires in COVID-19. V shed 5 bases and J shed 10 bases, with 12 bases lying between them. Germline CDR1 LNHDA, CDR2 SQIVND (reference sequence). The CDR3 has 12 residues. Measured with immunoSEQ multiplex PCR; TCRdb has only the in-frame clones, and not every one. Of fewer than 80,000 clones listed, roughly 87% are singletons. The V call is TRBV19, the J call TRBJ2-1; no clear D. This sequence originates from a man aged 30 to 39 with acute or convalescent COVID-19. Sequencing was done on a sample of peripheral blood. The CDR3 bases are TGTGCCAGTAGTTTGCCCGCCAGGGAGCAGTTCTTC. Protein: CASSLPAREQFF.